Each of the 4 T cell receptor beta chains below was sequenced from the same sample in a study of OX40 agonist ivuxolimab in advanced cancers. Measured with immunoSEQ multiplex PCR; TCRdb has only the in-frame clones, and not every one. The sample has 50,000 to 80,000 clones; 75% to 95% are singletons. The sample in question was CD4+ or CD8+ T cells sorted from blood, obtained in a trial of the OX40 agonist ivuxolimab. Receptor source: an adult with an advanced solid tumor such as melanoma, head and neck, liver or kidney cancer.

V is TRBV2 and J is TRBJ2-1, with TRBD1 identical over 10 bases. CDR3 length: 16 residues. Germline V gene data show CDR1 as SNHLY and CDR2 as FYNNEI. V trimming: 3 bases; J trimming: 2 bases; junction bases outside the gene matches: 4. In nucleotides, the CDR3 is TGTGCCAGCAGTGAGCGGACAGGGGGGGCCTACAATGAGCAGTTCTTC. Translated, it gives CASSERTGGAYNEQFF.

This clone showed up just once. The chain is built from TRBV28 and TRBJ2-5; D unclear. The V end lost 5 bases, the J end lost 5 bases, and 15 bases lay between the germline ends. The CDR3 spans 14 residues. Germline lookup yields CDR1 MDHEN and CDR2 SYDVKM. CDR3 residues: CASSPRMGKETQYF. CDR3 DNA: TGTGCCAGCAGTCCTCGCATGGGGAAGGAGACCCAGTACTTC.

This clone is a singleton in its sample. The chain is built from TRBV28 and TRBJ2-7; either TRBD1 or TRBD2 may fit D (5 bases each). Per the germline V gene, CDR1 is MDHEN and CDR2 is SYDVKM. The CDR3 totals 14 residues. Trimming took 3 bases from V and 3 from J, leaving 12 bases between them. The CDR3 region has the DNA TGTGCCAGCAGTTTTTTTGGGACCCACTACGAGCAGTACTTC. It specifies CASSFFGTHYEQYF.

V gene TRBV5-4 combines with J gene TRBJ2-7, with 10 bases aligning to TRBD2. The CDR3 extends over 15 amino acids. Germline CDR1 reads SGHNT; CDR2 reads YYREEE (reference sequence). V trimming: 0 bases; J trimming: 6 bases; junction bases outside the gene matches: 6. CDR3 amino acids: CASSLAVAGGSEQYF. Here the CDR3 DNA reads TGTGCCAGCAGCTTGGCGGTAGCGGGAGGCTCCGAGCAGTACTTC.